Sequencing of this TCR beta chain was carried out in a study of shared clonotypes between healthy human individuals. Caucasian adults living in Nashville, Tennessee, provided all samples. General observations from the study: Richness estimates generally favored naive over memory subsets.

Germline V gene data show CDR1 as SGDLS and CDR2 as YYNGEE. Trimming removed 3 bases from V and 3 bases from J, with 20 bases in between. The CDR3 consists of 17 residues. A remark on this clone: The target antigen is unknown.

At deep level, the assay was performed. The repertoire was sequenced with immunoSEQ multiplex PCR; TCRdb's copy has only in-frame clones and lacks some. The table lists 2 million to 3 million clones, 80% to 95% of them singletons. This sequence originates from a man between 18 and 35 years old in good health. Some clones in this sample may be carry-over from other donors' samples. This chain links TRBV9 with TRBJ2-3; either TRBD1 or TRBD2 may supply D (5 bases each). Sequencing used naive CD4+ T cells from PBMCs. Subset given: CD45RA+ positively selected. The CDR3 here is CASSAGTATLGTDTQYF. The CDR3 region has the DNA TGTGCCAGCAGCGCAGGGACCGCAACATTAGGGACAGATACGCAGTATTTT.